The 6 T cell receptor beta chains below come from one sample, sequenced in a study of shared clonotypes between healthy human individuals. Sequenced by immunoSEQ multiplex PCR; TCRdb stores in-frame clones only, minus some. In the table there are fewer than 2.5 million clones, roughly 93% of which are singletons. The sample comprised naive CD4+ T cells from PBMCs. Noted subset: CD45RA+ positively selected. The receptors here all came from a man younger than 35 in good health. Some clones in this sample may be carry-over from other donors' samples.

The chain has TRBV5-1 and TRBJ1-3, with no clear D. CDR1 is SGHRS, CDR2 YFSETQ, per germline. The CDR3 length is 13 residues. Trimming removed 1 base at V and 0 bases at J, with 2 bases between. CDR3 DNA: TGCGCCAGCAGCTTGCCCTCTGGAAACACCATATATTTT. Translation gives CASSLPSGNTIYF.

The V gene is TRBV19, the J gene TRBJ1-5; no definite D call. Germline V gene sequence: CDR1 LNHDA, CDR2 SQIVND (reference sequence). The CDR3 has 18 residues. V was pared by 4 bases and J by 1 base, with 20 bases between. The CDR3 bases are TGTGCCAGTAGTAATAGGTTCCCCAATGATATAAGCAATCAGCCCCAGCATTTT. This translates into CASSNRFPNDISNQPQHF.

The chain carries TRBV14 and TRBJ2-5; D gene unclear. V gave up 1 base and J gave up 0 bases, with 6 bases separating them. Germline V CDR1 and CDR2: SGHDN, FVKESK. The length of the CDR3 is 14 residues. CDR3 sequence: CASSQGAYQETQYF. The CDR3 nucleotides are TGTGCCAGCAGCCAAGGGGCTTACCAAGAGACCCAGTACTTC. The full variable domain, its missing parts supplied by reference TRBV14 and TRBJ2-5, is EAGVTQFPSHSVIEKGQTVTLRCDPISGHDNLYWYRRVMGKEIKFLLHFVKESKQDESGMPNNRFLAERTGGTYSTLKVQPAELEDSGVYFCASSQGAYQETQYFGPGTRLLVL.

The rearrangement joins TRBV4-1 to TRBJ2-2; TRBD2 agrees at 9 bases. V trimming: 4 bases; J trimming: 4 bases; junction bases outside the gene matches: 4. The CDR3 has 15 residues. Germline CDR1 MGHRA, CDR2 YSYEKL. As DNA, the CDR3 is TGCGCCAGCAGCCTAGCGGGAGAGGTCACCGGGGAGCTGTTTTTT. Translation gives CASSLAGEVTGELFF.

V and J are TRBV7-2 and TRBJ2-3, with 8 bases aligning to TRBD2. Germline CDR1 is SGHTA and CDR2 is FQGNSA. This CDR3 has 16 residues. V shed 4 bases and J 3 bases; nucleotides not matched to a gene: 9. CDR3 region: CASSSLRASGTDTQYF. In DNA form, the CDR3 reads TGTGCCAGCAGCTCCCTAAGGGCTAGCGGGACAGATACGCAGTATTTT. Complete variable domain (other parts from reference TRBV7-2 and TRBJ2-3): GAGVSQSPSNKVTEKGKDVELRCDPISGHTALYWYRQSLGQGLEFLIYFQGNSAPDKSGLPSDRFSAERTGGSVSTLTIQRTQQEDSAVYLCASSSLRASGTDTQYFGPGTRLTVL.

The chain uses TRBV6-5 and TRBJ2-3, with D unclear. V was cut by 4 bases and J by 2 bases, with 16 bases left in between. Germline lookup yields CDR1 MNHEY and CDR2 SVGAGI. This CDR3 is built from 16 residues. CDR3: CASSSRLVIPTDTQYF. CDR3 nucleotides: TGTGCCAGCAGTTCCCGACTTGTTATCCCCACAGATACGCAGTATTTT.